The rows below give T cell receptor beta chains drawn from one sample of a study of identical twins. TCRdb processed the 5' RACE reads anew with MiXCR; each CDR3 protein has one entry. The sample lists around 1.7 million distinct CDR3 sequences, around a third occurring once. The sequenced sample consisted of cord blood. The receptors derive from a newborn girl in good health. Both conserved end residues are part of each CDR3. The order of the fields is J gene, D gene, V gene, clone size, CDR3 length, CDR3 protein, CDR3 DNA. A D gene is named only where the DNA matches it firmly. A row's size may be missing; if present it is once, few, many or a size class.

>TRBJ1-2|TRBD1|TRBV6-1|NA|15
CASSAHRDSYYGYTF
TGTGCCAGCAGTGCCCACCGGGACAGCTACTATGGCTACACCTTC
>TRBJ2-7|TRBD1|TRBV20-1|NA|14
CSARVAGGSYEQYF
TGCAGTGCTAGAGTGGCAGGGGGTTCCTACGAGCAGTACTTC
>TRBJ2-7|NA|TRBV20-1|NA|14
CSAIDGSSAYEQYF
TGCAGTGCCATCGACGGATCTAGCGCCTACGAGCAGTACTTC
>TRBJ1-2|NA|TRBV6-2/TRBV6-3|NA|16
CASSYSSGVRSYGYTF
TGTGCCAGCAGTTACTCGTCAGGTGTTCGGAGCTATGGCTACACCTTC
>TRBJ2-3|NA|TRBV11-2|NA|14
CASSPHALTDTQYF
TGTGCCAGCAGCCCCCACGCCCTAACAGATACGCAGTATTTT
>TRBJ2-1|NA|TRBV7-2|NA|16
CAGSLFLGGSGNEQFF
TGTGCCGGCAGCCTCTTCCTGGGTGGCAGCGGCAATGAGCAGTTCTTC
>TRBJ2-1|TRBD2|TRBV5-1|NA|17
CASSPLAGGRTYNEQFF
TGCGCCAGCAGTCCCCTAGCGGGAGGCCGCACCTACAATGAGCAGTTCTTC
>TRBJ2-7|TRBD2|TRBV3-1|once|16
CASSQERLAGPNEQYF
TGTGCCAGCAGCCAAGAGCGACTAGCGGGGCCCAATGAGCAGTACTTC
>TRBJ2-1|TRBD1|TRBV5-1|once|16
CASSLDRGLLRNEQFF
TGCGCCAGCAGCCTCGACAGGGGATTACTACGCAATGAGCAGTTCTTC
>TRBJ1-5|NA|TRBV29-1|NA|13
CSVEDREGQPQHF
TGCAGCGTTGAAGATCGGGAGGGGCAGCCCCAGCATTTT
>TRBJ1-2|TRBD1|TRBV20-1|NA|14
CSATGGEPNYGYTF
TGCAGTGCTACAGGGGGCGAGCCTAACTATGGCTACACCTTC
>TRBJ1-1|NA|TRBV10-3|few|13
CAISEVEGGEAFF
TGTGCCATCAGTGAAGTCGAGGGGGGTGAAGCTTTCTTT
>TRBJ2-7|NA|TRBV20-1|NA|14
CSARSGWASNEQYF
TGCAGTGCTAGGTCCGGGTGGGCTAGCAACGAGCAGTACTTC
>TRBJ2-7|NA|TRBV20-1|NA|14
CSARDLTVPYEQYF
TGCAGTGCTAGAGATTTGACGGTTCCCTACGAGCAGTACTTC
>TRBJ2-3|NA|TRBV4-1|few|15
CASSRDWWGSDTQYF
TGCGCCAGCAGCCGGGACTGGTGGGGGTCAGATACGCAGTATTTT